The 22 T cell receptor beta chains listed next were all sequenced from one sample in a study of CD8+ T cells in alopecia areata. cDNA prepared by RNA extraction and subsequent reverse transcription served as the template for sequencing. This table comes from immunoSEQ multiplex PCR, and its TCRdb copy is limited to in-frame clones, with some not included. Of roughly 60,000 clones in the sample, 44% were seen once. Sequences were obtained from NKG2D-low CD8+ T cells sorted from blood. The receptors shown here come from a human donor with alopecia areata.

This clone appeared a few times. The same CDR3 also results from other DNA sequences found in this sample. The V and J genes are TRBV5-1 and TRBJ2-7; no definite D call. Germline CDR1 reads SGHRS; CDR2 reads YFSETQ. CDR3 size: 11 residues. V lost 4 bases and J 7 bases, leaving 9 bases between the germline ends. CDR3 in DNA: TGCGCCAGCAGCCTGGGTGGAGAGCAGTACTTC. This gives the protein CASSLGGEQYF.

The CDR3 nucleotides are TGTGCCAGCAGTGATACGGGGGTTGAAGCTTTCTTT. Translated, it gives CASSDTGVEAFF. The chain is built from TRBV25-1 and TRBJ1-1; possible D gene TRBD1, 5 bases. CDR3 size: 12 residues. The V gene's germline CDR1 is MGHDK and CDR2 SYGVNS. Trimming cost V 3 bases and J 7 bases, with 9 bases left between them.

The chain carries TRBV11-1 and TRBJ2-3; maybe TRBD2 (5 bases). CDR3 length: 16 amino acids. Deletions cut 3 bases from V and 5 bases from J, with 18 bases between. CDR1 SGHAT and CDR2 FQDESV come from the germline V gene (reference sequence). The CDR3 DNA reads as TGTGCCAGCAGCTTCTTTCTCGAGGGAGTGGGAGATACGCAGTATTTT. This sequence encodes CASSFFLEGVGDTQYF.

This sequence joins TRBV6-6 and TRBJ1-1; D unclear. The CDR3 is 13 residues long. Per the germline V gene, CDR1 is MNHNY and CDR2 is SVGAGI (reference sequence). V gave up 5 bases and J gave up 1 base, with 8 bases separating them. As DNA, the CDR3 is TGTGCCAGCAGTCCCGGCAAGAACACTGAAGCTTTCTTT. Protein sequence: CASSPGKNTEAFF.

This rearrangement joins TRBV7-2 to TRBJ2-5; D is unclear. CDR1 and CDR2 (germline): SGHTA, FQGNSA. The V end was cut by 5 bases, the J end by 3 bases, with 7 bases between. The CDR3 has 12 residues. CDR3 nucleotides: TGTGCCAGCAGCCGAGACAAAGAGACCCAGTACTTC. Translated: CASSRDKETQYF.

The chain employs TRBV29-1 and TRBJ2-7; D is perhaps TRBD1 (5 bases). The CDR3 loop spans 12 amino acids. V was cut by 5 bases and J by 0 bases, with 8 bases left in between. Germline CDR1 reads SQVTM; CDR2 reads ANQGSEA. This CDR3 reads CSVFRGSYEQYF. The CDR3 nucleotides are TGCAGCGTTTTTAGGGGCTCCTACGAGCAGTACTTC.

This clone was counted between two and nine times. V usage is TRBV16 and J usage is TRBJ1-1, with D possibly being TRBD1 (5 bases). This CDR3 is 14 amino acids long. With 5 bases removed from V and 4 bases from J, the gap between germline ends came to 14 bases. Germline values: CDR1 KGHSY, CDR2 FQNENV. This chain's CDR3 is CASSLRSGTTEAFF. As DNA, the CDR3 is TGTGCCAGCAGCTTAAGATCAGGGACCACTGAAGCTTTCTTT.

The V call is TRBV7-9, the J call TRBJ2-3, with D tentatively TRBD2 (5 bases). V was trimmed by 2 bases and J by 3 bases, leaving 6 bases between them. This CDR3 comprises 13 residues. The V gene's germline CDR1 is SEHNR and CDR2 FQNEAQ (reference sequence). DNA for the CDR3: TGTGCCAGCAGCTTATCGGGGACAGATACGCAGTATTTT. This gives the protein CASSLSGTDTQYF.

The chain couples TRBV9 to TRBJ2-6, with D hard to call. The V and J ends lost 3 bases and 0 bases respectively, with 4 bases between them. Germline V CDR1 and CDR2: SGDLS, YYNGEE. This CDR3 has 14 amino acids. For the CDR3, the DNA is TGTGCCAGCAGCGCCCTCTCTGGGGCCAACGTCCTGACTTTC. Encoded protein: CASSALSGANVLTF.

The chain links TRBV7-8 to TRBJ2-3; TRBD2 matches at 14 bases. The CDR3 runs to 18 residues. The germline CDR1 and CDR2 sequences are SGHVS and FQNEAQ. The junction had 9 bases not matched to a gene; V was cut back by 1 base and J by 6 bases. The CDR3: CASSLVALGLAGEDTQYF. As DNA, the CDR3 is TGTGCCAGCAGCTTAGTAGCACTGGGACTAGCGGGAGAGGATACGCAGTATTTT.

This chain joins TRBV29-1 and TRBJ2-1; D is perhaps TRBD1 (6 bases). Germline V CDR1 and CDR2: SQVTM, ANQGSEA. The CDR3 is made up of 15 amino acids. With 7 bases removed from V and 3 bases from J, the gap between germline ends came to 19 bases. The CDR3 sequence: CSAQSRDTLYNEQFF. The CDR3 nucleotides read TGCAGCGCCCAAAGCAGGGACACCCTCTACAATGAGCAGTTCTTC.

This chain uses TRBV25-1 with TRBJ1-1; D is unresolved. Germline assignment: CDR1 MGHDK and CDR2 SYGVNS. The CDR3 extends over 15 amino acids. Trimming left V 3 bases short and J 0 bases short, with 11 bases between. The CDR3 loop reads CASSEAWVVNTEAFF. The CDR3 nucleotides are TGTGCCAGCAGTGAGGCGTGGGTGGTGAACACTGAAGCTTTCTTT.

This clone was recorded only once. The chain is built from TRBV11-2 and TRBJ2-3, with 11 bases fitting TRBD2. V was pared by 1 base and J by 5 bases, with 5 bases of the junction left unmatched. CDR1 is SGHAT and CDR2 is FQNNGV in the germline V gene. This CDR3 spans 16 amino acids. Here the CDR3 DNA reads TGTGCCAGCAGCTTAGTTCGTGGACTAGCGGGAGATACGCAGTATTTT. Its translation is CASSLVRGLAGDTQYF. Supplemented by reference TRBV11-2 and TRBJ2-3, the full variable domain reads EAGVAQSPRYKIIEKRQSVAFWCNPISGHATLYWYQQILGQGPKLLIQFQNNGVVDDSQLPKDRFSAERLKGVDSTLKIQPAKLEDSAVYLCASSLVRGLAGDTQYFGPGTRLTVL.

This clone came up a few times. V usage is TRBV29-1 and J usage is TRBJ2-5; perhaps TRBD2 as D (5 bases). The ends were cut back, 7 bases at V and 7 bases at J, with 16 bases in the middle. This CDR3 comprises 12 residues. Germline lookup yields CDR1 SQVTM and CDR2 ANQGSEA. CDR3 protein: CSAMGDRGTQYF. The CDR3 nucleotides are TGCAGCGCGATGGGTGACCGGGGGACCCAGTACTTC.

This clone was detected only a few times. J is TRBJ2-7 and V is TRBV7-9; D is unresolved. The CDR3 contains 12 residues. Germline V gives CDR1 SEHNR, CDR2 FQNEAQ (reference sequence). The ends were cut back, 2 bases at V and 3 bases at J, with 5 bases in the middle. CDR3 in amino acids: CASSLTRYEQYF. In nucleotides, the CDR3 is TGTGCCAGCAGCTTAACTCGCTACGAGCAGTACTTC.

The chain links TRBV9 to TRBJ2-7; D ambiguous. With 3 bases removed from V and 6 bases from J, the gap between germline ends came to 13 bases. Germline V gives CDR1 SGDLS, CDR2 YYNGEE. The CDR3 totals 13 residues. CDR3 region: CASSGPSSSEQYF. For the CDR3, the DNA is TGTGCCAGCAGCGGGCCCTCAAGCAGCGAGCAGTACTTC.

This clone was recorded a few times. The chain links TRBV4-3 to TRBJ2-2; TRBD2 matches at 12 bases. In germline, CDR1 is LGHNA, CDR2 YSLEER. CDR3 length equals 21 residues. Germline trimming cut 0 bases from V and 4 bases from J; bases unmatched to any gene: 15. CDR3 bases: TGCGCCAGCAGCCAAGATGTAATGGCTAGCGGGAGGGCCCCGGGCACCGGGGAGCTGTTTTTT. It specifies CASSQDVMASGRAPGTGELFF.

The V gene is TRBV23-1, the J gene TRBJ2-1; 8 positions match TRBD2. TRBV23-1 is an open reading frame whose function is uncertain. This CDR3 region has 19 residues. V shed 4 bases and J 6 bases; nucleotides not matched to a gene: 20. In DNA, the CDR3 is TGCGCCAGCAGTCCCTCGGCTAGCGGGCTGAGGGAGGGGAGCAATGAGCAGTTCTTC. Translation gives CASSPSASGLREGSNEQFF.

The chain joins TRBV7-9 to TRBJ2-7; D is possibly TRBD1 (6 bases). The CDR3 totals 15 residues. V dropped 1 base and J dropped 3 bases, with 13 bases sitting between them. Germline lookup yields CDR1 SEHNR and CDR2 FQNEAQ (reference sequence). CDR3 loop: CASSLVVGANYEQYF. CDR3 coding DNA: TGTGCCAGCAGCTTAGTCGTGGGGGCGAACTACGAGCAGTACTTC.

V gene TRBV29-1 combines with J gene TRBJ1-4; no firm D call. The germline V and J ends were trimmed by 6 bases and 7 bases, with 9 bases remaining between them. Per germline, CDR1 SQVTM and CDR2 ANQGSEA. The CDR3 covers 11 residues. The CDR3 spells CSVVTPEKLFF. In DNA, the CDR3 is TGCAGCGTAGTGACACCTGAAAAACTGTTTTTT.

This chain connects TRBV7-9 to TRBJ2-7, with a tentative D call TRBD1 (5 bases). Trimming removed 5 bases from V and 9 bases from J, with 11 bases in between. The V gene's germline CDR1 is SEHNR and CDR2 FQNEAQ (reference sequence). CDR3 length: 11 residues. The CDR3 sequence: CASSPGSGQYF. Written as DNA, the CDR3 is TGTGCCAGCAGCCCAGGGTCCGGGCAGTACTTC.

The CDR3 here is CASSLEGASEAFF. The CDR3 DNA sequence: TGTGCCAGCAGCTTAGAGGGGGCTTCTGAAGCTTTCTTT. The chain employs TRBV7-2 and TRBJ1-1; 7 bases line up with TRBD1. Trimming removed 1 base from V and 6 bases from J; junction bases left unmatched: 2. The CDR3 runs 13 residues. Germline lookup yields CDR1 SGHTA and CDR2 FQGNSA. Complete variable domain (other parts from reference TRBV7-2 and TRBJ1-1): GAGVSQSPSNKVTEKGKDVELRCDPISGHTALYWYRQSLGQGLEFLIYFQGNSAPDKSGLPSDRFSAERTGGSVSTLTIQRTQQEDSAVYLCASSLEGASEAFFGQGTRLTVV.